This entry is about one T cell receptor beta chain. This sample is part of a study of blood T cell repertoires in COVID-19. About the research overall: Donors in the United States, Italy and Spain gave samples during acute or convalescent COVID-19. From T cells, B-cell-depleted T cells, or PBMCs came the material, which was cDNA or gDNA.

The CDR3 is 20 amino acids. After removal of 5 bases from V and 0 bases from J, the junction contained 14 bases not matched to a gene. Per germline, CDR1 LNHDA and CDR2 SQIVND (reference sequence). As processed by the authors: It was from reference gene primer amplification that nucleated cell counts were estimated. The assay was immunoSEQ multiplex PCR, and TCRdb's table has in-frame clones only and misses some. That table supplies the V and J calls and clone size; D and trimming were determined from the DNA. Of over 100,000 clones in the sample, over 80% were seen once. This chain uses TRBV19 with TRBJ2-1; 12 nucleotides align to TRBD1. This TCR was sampled from a man between 45 and 60 years old with active COVID-19. Source material: peripheral blood. The CDR3 DNA reads TGTGCCAGTAGTCCTAGGAGGGACAGGGGGCTGTTGTACTCCTACAATGAGCAGTTCTTC. This gives the protein CASSPRRDRGLLYSYNEQFF. Variable domain in full (rest from reference TRBV19 and TRBJ2-1): DGGITQSPKYLFRKEGQNVTLSCEQNLNHDAMYWYRQDPGQGLRLIYYSQIVNDFQKGDIAEGYSVSREKKESFPLTVTSAQKNPTAFYLCASSPRRDRGLLYSYNEQFFGPGTRLTVL.